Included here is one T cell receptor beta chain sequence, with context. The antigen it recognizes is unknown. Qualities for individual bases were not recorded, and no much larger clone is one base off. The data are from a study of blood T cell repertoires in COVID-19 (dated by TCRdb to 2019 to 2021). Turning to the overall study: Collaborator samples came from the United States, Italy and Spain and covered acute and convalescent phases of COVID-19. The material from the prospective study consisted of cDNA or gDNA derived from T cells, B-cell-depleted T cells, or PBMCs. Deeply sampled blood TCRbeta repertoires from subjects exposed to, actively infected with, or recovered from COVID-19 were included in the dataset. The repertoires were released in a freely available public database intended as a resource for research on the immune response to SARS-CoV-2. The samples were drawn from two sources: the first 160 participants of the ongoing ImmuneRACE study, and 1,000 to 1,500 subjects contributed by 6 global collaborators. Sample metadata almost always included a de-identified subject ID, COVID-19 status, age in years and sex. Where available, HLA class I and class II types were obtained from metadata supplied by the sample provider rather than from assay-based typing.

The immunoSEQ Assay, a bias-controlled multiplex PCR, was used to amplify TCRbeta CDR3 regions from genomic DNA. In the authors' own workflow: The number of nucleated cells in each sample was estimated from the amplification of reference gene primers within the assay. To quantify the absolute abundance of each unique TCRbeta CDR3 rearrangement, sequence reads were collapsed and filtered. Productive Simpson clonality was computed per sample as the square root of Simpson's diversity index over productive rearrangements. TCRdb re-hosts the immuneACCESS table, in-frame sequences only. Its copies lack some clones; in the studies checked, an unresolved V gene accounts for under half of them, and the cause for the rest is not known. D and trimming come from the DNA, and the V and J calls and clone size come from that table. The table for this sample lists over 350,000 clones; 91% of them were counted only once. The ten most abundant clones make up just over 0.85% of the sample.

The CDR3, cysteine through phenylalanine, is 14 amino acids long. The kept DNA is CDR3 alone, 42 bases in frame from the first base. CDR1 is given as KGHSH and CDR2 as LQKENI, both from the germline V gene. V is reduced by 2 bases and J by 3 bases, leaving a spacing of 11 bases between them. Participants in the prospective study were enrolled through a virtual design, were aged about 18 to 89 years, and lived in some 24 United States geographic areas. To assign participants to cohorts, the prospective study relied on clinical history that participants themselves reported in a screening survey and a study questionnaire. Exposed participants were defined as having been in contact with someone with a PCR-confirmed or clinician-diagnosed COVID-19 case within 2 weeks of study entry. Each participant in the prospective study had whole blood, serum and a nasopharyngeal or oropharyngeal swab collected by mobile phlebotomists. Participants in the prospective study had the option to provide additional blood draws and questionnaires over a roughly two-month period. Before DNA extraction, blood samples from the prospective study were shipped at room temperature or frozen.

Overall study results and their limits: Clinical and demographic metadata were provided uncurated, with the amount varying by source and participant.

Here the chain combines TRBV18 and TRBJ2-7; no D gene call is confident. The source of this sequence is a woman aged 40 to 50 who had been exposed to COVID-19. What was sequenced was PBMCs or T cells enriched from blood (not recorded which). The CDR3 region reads CASSPGPNYYEQYF. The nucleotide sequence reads TGTGCCAGCTCACCAGGTCCAAACTACTACGAGCAGTACTTC.